The 18 T cell receptor beta chains reported below all come from one sample, sequenced in a study of TIL therapy for anti-PD-1-resistant metastatic lung cancer. Documented time point: pre-treatment sample, taken before nivolumab and TIL therapy. Most excised metastases sampled were pleural nodules or supraclavicular lymph nodes. The immunoSEQ assay was v3. Repertoires were generated with immunoSEQ multiplex PCR, while TCRdb's copy carries only in-frame clones and drops some. The sample yields 10,000 to 12,000 clones, 50% to 65% seen once. The material was tumor tissue, obtained at baseline. Receptors originate from a person aged 25-79 years with non-small cell lung cancer.

V usage is TRBV29-1 and J usage is TRBJ1-1, with a weak D call TRBD1 (6 bases). The ends were cut back, 4 bases at V and 0 bases at J, with 18 bases in the middle. Germline values: CDR1 SQVTM, CDR2 ANQGSEA. This CDR3 is 16 amino acids long. The CDR3: CSVVGGRGRMNTEAFF. The CDR3 DNA reads TGCAGCGTTGTAGGGGGGAGGGGAAGGATGAACACTGAAGCTTTCTTT.

The rearrangement links TRBV11-2 to TRBJ1-1; the D gene is possibly TRBD1 (6 bases). V lost 5 bases and J lost 0, with 10 bases in between. The CDR3 runs to 14 residues. The V gene's germline CDR1 is SGHAT and CDR2 FQNNGV. As DNA, the CDR3 is TGTGCCAGCAGCCTCGGACAGATGAACACTGAAGCTTTCTTT. Its protein product is CASSLGQMNTEAFF.

Here the CDR3 DNA reads TGTGCCAGTCTGGAGGACACTGAAGCTTTCTTT. It codes for CASLEDTEAFF. This chain links TRBV6-4 with TRBJ1-1; unclear D gene. With 9 bases removed from V and 3 bases from J, the gap between germline ends came to 8 bases. Per germline, CDR1 MRHNA and CDR2 SNTAGT. The CDR3 runs to 11 residues.

The chain recombines TRBV2 with TRBJ2-1; no definite D call. V was trimmed by 0 bases and J by 12 bases, leaving 6 bases between them. Germline assignment: CDR1 SNHLY and CDR2 FYNNEI. The length of the CDR3 is 11 residues. Written as DNA, the CDR3 is TGTGCCAGCAGTGAAGCGCCTGGGCAGTTCTTC. It is translated as CASSEAPGQFF.

This clone has only a few counts. The chain carries TRBV11-2 and TRBJ2-2; 8 bases map to TRBD2. This CDR3 spans 16 amino acids. Germline V gives CDR1 SGHAT, CDR2 FQNNGV. V shed 5 bases and J 1 base; nucleotides not matched to a gene: 6. CDR3 in DNA: TGTGCCAGCAGCCGGTTAGCGGGACTGAACACCGGGGAGCTGTTTTTT. Its translation: CASSRLAGLNTGELFF.

V is TRBV5-1 and J is TRBJ2-3, with 16 bases aligning to TRBD2. V lost 2 bases to trimming and J lost 5 bases; unmatched junction nucleotides: 11. This CDR3 has 19 amino acids. From germline, CDR1 is SGHRS and CDR2 YFSETQ. The CDR3 bases are TGCGCCAGCAGCTTTCCGGGACTAGCGGGAGGGGATTTATTAGATACGCAGTATTTT. Translating gives CASSFPGLAGGDLLDTQYF.

The chain couples TRBV5-8 to TRBJ2-3; maybe TRBD2 (5 bases). CDR3 length: 15 amino acids. Germline CDR1 SGHTS, CDR2 YDEGEE. V was cut by 4 bases and J by 2 bases, with 14 bases left in between. CDR3 sequence reads: CASSPVGRVTDTQYF. The CDR3 DNA follows: TGTGCCAGCAGCCCCGTCGGGCGGGTCACAGATACGCAGTATTTT.

By share, this clone ranks as medium-sized. This chain links TRBV6-1 with TRBJ2-5; 7 bases map to TRBD2. CDR1 is MNHNS, CDR2 SASEGT, per germline. The trim removed 8 bases at V and 5 bases at J, leaving 8 bases unmatched. This CDR3 region has 13 residues. CDR3 sequence reads: CASLEREQETQYF. CDR3 nucleotide sequence: TGTGCCAGCTTGGAGCGGGAACAGGAGACCCAGTACTTC.

The chain recombines TRBV19 with TRBJ2-2, with D perhaps matching TRBD2 (5 bases). Germline V gives CDR1 LNHDA, CDR2 SQIVND (reference sequence). The CDR3 is 16 residues long. V was clipped by 5 bases and J by 3 bases, with 16 bases between them. CDR3 loop: CASSSLEGWDTGELFF. Here the CDR3 DNA reads TGTGCCAGTAGTTCCCTCGAGGGATGGGACACCGGGGAGCTGTTTTTT. The entire variable domain, with the rest obtained from reference TRBV19 and TRBJ2-2, is as follows: DGGITQSPKYLFRKEGQNVTLSCEQNLNHDAMYWYRQDPGQGLRLIYYSQIVNDFQKGDIAEGYSVSREKKESFPLTVTSAQKNPTAFYLCASSSLEGWDTGELFFGEGSRLTVL.

J is TRBJ1-3 and V is TRBV7-2; tentatively, D is TRBD1 (6 bases). The V end was cut by 0 bases, the J end by 4 bases, with 13 bases between. The CDR3 is 16 amino acids. Looked up from germline, CDR1 is SGHTA and CDR2 is FQGNSA. The CDR3 loop is CASSLAGRTVGNTIYF. The CDR3 nucleotides are TGTGCCAGCAGCTTAGCGGGGAGGACAGTGGGAAACACCATATATTTT.

This clone has only a few counts. The rearrangement links TRBV5-1 to TRBJ1-1, with D unresolved. The germline V gene encodes CDR1 SGHRS and CDR2 YFSETQ. The CDR3 totals 14 residues. Trimming took off 4 bases at V and 2 bases at J, with 12 bases between the two ends. DNA of the CDR3: TGCGCCAGCAGCCCACCAGAATTTAACACTGAAGCTTTCTTT. Amino acid sequence: CASSPPEFNTEAFF.

V usage is TRBV2 and J usage is TRBJ1-4; TRBD1 agrees at 7 bases. With 6 bases clipped from V and 11 bases from J, the junction kept 12 bases outside the gene matches. The CDR3 length is 14 residues. Per the germline V gene, CDR1 is SNHLY and CDR2 is FYNNEI. The CDR3 nucleotides read TGTGCCAGCAGGACAGGGCTTGGGATATCTAAACTGTTTTTT. It is translated as CASRTGLGISKLFF.

The gene calls are TRBV7-2 and TRBJ2-5; TRBD2 aligns across 13 bases. The germline V gene encodes CDR1 SGHTA and CDR2 FQGNSA. The trim removed 3 bases at V and 2 bases at J, leaving 0 bases unmatched. The CDR3 is 15 residues long. The DNA for the CDR3 is TGTGCCAGCAGCTTGGGACTAGCGGGGCAAGAGACCCAGTACTTC. Residues: CASSLGLAGQETQYF.

This clone was seen only once. This chain links TRBV5-1 with TRBJ2-7; no clear D. This CDR3 is built from 13 residues. V dropped 0 bases and J dropped 7 bases, with 11 bases sitting between them. The germline V gene has CDR1 SGHRS and CDR2 YFSETQ. CDR3 in amino acids: CASSLEVSQEQYF. DNA of the CDR3: TGCGCCAGCAGCTTGGAGGTCAGTCAAGAGCAGTACTTC. The variable domain in full, completed from reference TRBV5-1 and TRBJ2-7, reads KAGVTQTPRYLIKTRGQQVTLSCSPISGHRSVSWYQQTPGQGLQFLFEYFSETQRNKGNFPGRFSGRQFSNSRSEMNVSTLELGDSALYLCASSLEVSQEQYFGPGTRLTVT.

This clone was counted a few times. V and J are TRBV30 and TRBJ1-5; D call uncertain. V lost 4 bases and J lost 3, with 10 bases in between. Germline lookup yields CDR1 GTSNPN and CDR2 SVGIG (reference sequence). This CDR3 contains 13 residues. CDR3 DNA: TGTGCCTGGAATAGCGAGCACAATCAGCCCCAGCATTTT. This gives the protein CAWNSEHNQPQHF.

This clone was detected only once. The chain is built from TRBV18 and TRBJ2-7, with 8 bases fitting TRBD1. With V trimmed by 0 bases and J by 0 bases, 7 bases remained unmatched. This CDR3 contains 17 residues. Germline CDR1 KGHSH, CDR2 LQKENI. CDR3 protein: CASSPPIGTGTSYEQYF. Here the CDR3 DNA reads TGTGCCAGCTCACCACCGATCGGGACAGGTACCTCCTACGAGCAGTACTTC.

The CDR3 DNA is TGTGCCAGCAGCTACGCACTCGGGGGCCTGGCAGATACGCAGTATTTT. Translating gives CASSYALGGLADTQYF. V gene TRBV7-3 combines with J gene TRBJ2-3, with D possibly called TRBD1 or TRBD2 (6 bases each). Germline-derived CDR1 and CDR2 are SGHTA and FQGTGA. The ends were cut back, 4 bases at V and 4 bases at J, with 18 bases in the middle. CDR3 length: 16 amino acids.

The rearrangement uses TRBV10-2 and TRBJ1-1; D might be TRBD1 (5 bases). The CDR3 covers 18 residues. The germline V and J ends were trimmed by 7 bases and 6 bases, with 30 bases remaining between them. The germline V gene encodes CDR1 WSHSY and CDR2 SAAADI. Here the CDR3 reads CASKTGLEYPITEPEAFF. Here the CDR3 DNA reads TGCGCCAGCAAAACAGGTCTGGAATACCCAATAACCGAGCCTGAAGCTTTCTTT.